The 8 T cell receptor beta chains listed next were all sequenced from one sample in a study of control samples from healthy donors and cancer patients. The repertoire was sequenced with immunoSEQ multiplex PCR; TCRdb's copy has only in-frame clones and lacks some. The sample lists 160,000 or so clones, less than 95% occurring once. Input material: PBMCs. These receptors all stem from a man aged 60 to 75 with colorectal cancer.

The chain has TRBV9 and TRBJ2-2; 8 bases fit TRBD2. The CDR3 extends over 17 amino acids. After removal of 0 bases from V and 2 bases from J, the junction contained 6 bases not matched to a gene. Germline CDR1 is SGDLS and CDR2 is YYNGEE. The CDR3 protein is CASSVVGRGVNTGELFF. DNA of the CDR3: TGTGCCAGCAGCGTAGTCGGGCGGGGGGTAAACACCGGGGAGCTGTTTTTT.

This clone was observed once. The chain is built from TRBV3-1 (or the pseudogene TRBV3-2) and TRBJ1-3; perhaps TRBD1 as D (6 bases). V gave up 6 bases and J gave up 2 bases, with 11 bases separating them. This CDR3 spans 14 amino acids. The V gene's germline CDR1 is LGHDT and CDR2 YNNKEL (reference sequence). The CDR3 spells CASRARDTGNTIYF. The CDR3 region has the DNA TGTGCCAGCAGGGCTCGGGACACTGGAAACACCATATATTTT.

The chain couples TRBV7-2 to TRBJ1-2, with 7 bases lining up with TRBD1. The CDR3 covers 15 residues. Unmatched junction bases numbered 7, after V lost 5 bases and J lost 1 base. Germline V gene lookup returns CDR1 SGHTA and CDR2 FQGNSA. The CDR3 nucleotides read TGTGCCAGCAGCAGGGACAGCCTGAATAACTATGGCTACACCTTC. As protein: CASSRDSLNNYGYTF.

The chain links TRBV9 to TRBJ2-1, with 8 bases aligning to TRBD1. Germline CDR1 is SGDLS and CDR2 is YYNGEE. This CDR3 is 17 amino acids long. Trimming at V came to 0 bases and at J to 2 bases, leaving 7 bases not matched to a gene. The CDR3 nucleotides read TGTGCCAGCAGCGTAGCGGGACAGGTAAATACCTACAATGAGCAGTTCTTC. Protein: CASSVAGQVNTYNEQFF.

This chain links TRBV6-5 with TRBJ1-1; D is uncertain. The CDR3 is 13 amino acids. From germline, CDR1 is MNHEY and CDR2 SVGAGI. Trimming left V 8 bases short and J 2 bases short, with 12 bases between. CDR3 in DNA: TGTGCCAGCCGACCAGCGGGTAACACTGAAGCTTTCTTT. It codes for CASRPAGNTEAFF.

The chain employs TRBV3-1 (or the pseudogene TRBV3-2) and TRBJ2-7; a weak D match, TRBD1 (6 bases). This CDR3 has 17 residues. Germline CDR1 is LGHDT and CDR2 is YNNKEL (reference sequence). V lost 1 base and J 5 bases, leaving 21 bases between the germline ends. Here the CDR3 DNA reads TGTGCCAGCAGCCAAGGCTCTAGTTTGACAGGAAAAAACGAGCAGTACTTC. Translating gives CASSQGSSLTGKNEQYF.

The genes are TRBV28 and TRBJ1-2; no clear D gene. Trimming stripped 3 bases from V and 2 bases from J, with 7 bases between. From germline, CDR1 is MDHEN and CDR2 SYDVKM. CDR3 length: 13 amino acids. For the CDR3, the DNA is TGTGCCAGCAGTTTCCGAGGCAACTATGGCTACACCTTC. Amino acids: CASSFRGNYGYTF.

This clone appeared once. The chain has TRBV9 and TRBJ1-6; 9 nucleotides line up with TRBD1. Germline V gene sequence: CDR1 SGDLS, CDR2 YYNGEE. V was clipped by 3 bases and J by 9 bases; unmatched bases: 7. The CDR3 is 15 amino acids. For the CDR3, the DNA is TGTGCCAGCAGCGGGGGGACAGGGAATCGTTCACCCCTCCACTTT. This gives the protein CASSGGTGNRSPLHF.